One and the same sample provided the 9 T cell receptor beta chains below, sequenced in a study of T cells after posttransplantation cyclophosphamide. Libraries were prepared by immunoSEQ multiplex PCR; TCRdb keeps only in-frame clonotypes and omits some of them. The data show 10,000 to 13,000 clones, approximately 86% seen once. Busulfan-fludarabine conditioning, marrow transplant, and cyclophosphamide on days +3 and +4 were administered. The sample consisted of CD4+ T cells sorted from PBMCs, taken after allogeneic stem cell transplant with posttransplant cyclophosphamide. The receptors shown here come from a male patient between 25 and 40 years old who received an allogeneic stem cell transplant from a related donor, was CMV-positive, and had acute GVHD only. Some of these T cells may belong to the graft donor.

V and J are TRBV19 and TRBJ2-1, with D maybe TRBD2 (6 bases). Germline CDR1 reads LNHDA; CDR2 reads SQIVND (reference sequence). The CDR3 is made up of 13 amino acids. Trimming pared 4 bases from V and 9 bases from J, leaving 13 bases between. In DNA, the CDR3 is TGTGCCAGTAGTACCGGACTACCAGGTGAGCAGTTCTTC. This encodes CASSTGLPGEQFF.

CDR3 loop: CASSSDLGGMNTEAFF. CDR3 bases: TGTGCCAGCAGCTCCGACTTGGGAGGAATGAACACTGAAGCTTTCTTT. The chain carries TRBV5-5 and TRBJ1-1, with unresolved D. V was trimmed by 3 bases and J by 0 bases, leaving 15 bases between them. Germline V lookup: CDR1 SGHKS, CDR2 YYEKEE (reference sequence). The CDR3 has 16 amino acids.

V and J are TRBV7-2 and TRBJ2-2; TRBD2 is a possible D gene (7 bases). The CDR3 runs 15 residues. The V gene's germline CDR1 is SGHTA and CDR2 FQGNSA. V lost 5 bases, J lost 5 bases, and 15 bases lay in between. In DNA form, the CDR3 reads TGTGCCAGCAGCGGAACGGGGGGACATACCGGGGAGCTGTTTTTT. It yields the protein CASSGTGGHTGELFF.

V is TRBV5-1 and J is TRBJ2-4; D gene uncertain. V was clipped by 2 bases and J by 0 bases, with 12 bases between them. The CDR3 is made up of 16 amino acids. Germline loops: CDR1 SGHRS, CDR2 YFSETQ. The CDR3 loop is CASSFYSDSAKNIQYF. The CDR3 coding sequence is TGCGCCAGCAGCTTCTATAGTGATTCAGCCAAAAACATTCAGTACTTC.

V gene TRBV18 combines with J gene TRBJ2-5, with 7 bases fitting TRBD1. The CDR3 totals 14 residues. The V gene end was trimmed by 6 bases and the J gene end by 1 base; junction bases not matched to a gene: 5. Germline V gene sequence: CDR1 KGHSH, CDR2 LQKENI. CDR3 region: CASSPRQGQETQYF. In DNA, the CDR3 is TGTGCCAGCTCGCCCCGACAGGGCCAAGAGACCCAGTACTTC.

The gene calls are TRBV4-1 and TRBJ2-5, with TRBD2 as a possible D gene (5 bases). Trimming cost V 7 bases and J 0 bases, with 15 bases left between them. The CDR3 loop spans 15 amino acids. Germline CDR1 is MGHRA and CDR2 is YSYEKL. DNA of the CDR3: TGCGCCAGCACCCCAACCCCGGGGAACCAAGAGACCCAGTACTTC. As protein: CASTPTPGNQETQYF.

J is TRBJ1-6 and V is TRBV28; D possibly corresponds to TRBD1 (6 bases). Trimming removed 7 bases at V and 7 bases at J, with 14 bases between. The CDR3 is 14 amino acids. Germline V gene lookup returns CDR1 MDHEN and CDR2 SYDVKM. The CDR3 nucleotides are TGTGCCAGCACCGATAGACAGGCCAATTCACCCCTCCACTTT. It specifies CASTDRQANSPLHF.

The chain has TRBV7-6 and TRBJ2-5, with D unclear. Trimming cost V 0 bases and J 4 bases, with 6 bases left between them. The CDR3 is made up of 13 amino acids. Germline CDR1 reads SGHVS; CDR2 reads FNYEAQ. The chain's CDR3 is CASSLAFLETQYF. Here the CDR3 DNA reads TGTGCCAGCAGCTTAGCGTTCTTAGAGACCCAGTACTTC.

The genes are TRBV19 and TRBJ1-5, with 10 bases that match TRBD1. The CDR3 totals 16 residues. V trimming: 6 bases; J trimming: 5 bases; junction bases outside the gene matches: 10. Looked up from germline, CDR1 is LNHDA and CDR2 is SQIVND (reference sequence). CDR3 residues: CASRRRDRGRDQPQHF. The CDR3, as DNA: TGTGCCAGTAGACGGCGGGACAGGGGTCGTGATCAGCCCCAGCATTTT.